What follows describes a single TCR beta chain. It lacks a known antigen. A far larger clone is one nucleotide away, so this likely arose from a read error. Additional DNA sequences in this sample encode the identical CDR3. The germline V gene (reference sequence) specifies GTSNPN as CDR1 and SVGIG as CDR2. The CDR3 numbers 14 residues from cysteine through phenylalanine. Only the CDR3 DNA is retained, 42 bases long and in frame from the first base. Using the deep immunoSEQ assay, multiplex PCR amplified TCR CDR3 regions from genomic DNA. Genomic DNA extracted from each cell subset was distributed evenly over all wells of several immunoSEQ 96-well plates, and each plate served as one replicate. Each replicate PCR for unsorted PBMC received 300 to 350 ng genomic DNA, equal to about 30,000 T cell genomes. Unsorted PBMC genomic DNA was sequenced across ten immunoSEQ deep assay plates. The purified libraries were quantified using a Qubit 3.0 fluorometer, sized with a Bioanalyzer 2100, and then quantified again using the KAPA Library Quantification kit. Every immunoSEQ 96-well plate was sequenced on a separate single-read 150-cycle Illumina NextSeq 550 flow cell. In the paper's pipeline: The immunoSEQ output contained only junctional sequences without quality scores, so filtering could not match that applied to full-length reads. Sequences were annotated with PyIR, a Python wrapper for IgBLAST v1.9, using IMGT germline references to assign V/J genes and CDR3. Reads were filtered out if the reads had weak V/J assignments (E-value above 1e-6), no CDR3, stop codons, out-of-frame junctions, or ambiguous translated residues. A V3J clonotype was defined by an identical inferred V gene, J gene, and CDR3 amino acid sequence. Percentage overlap between repertoires was calculated by dividing the number of shared unique clonotypes by the size of the smaller repertoire. RTK rarefaction, the Chao1 estimator, and Recon v2.1 estimates of unobserved clonotypes were used to assess repertoire richness. In its TCRdb copy, this immuneACCESS table keeps in-frame sequences only and misses some clones. Where compared with another copy, unresolved V genes explain less than half of these, and the others have no known cause. V, J and clone size reflect that table, while D and trimming were determined from the DNA. A total of approximately 470,000 clones appear in this sample, over 70% of them only once. More than 9.5% of the sample rests with the top ten.

This sample is drawn from a study of shared clonotypes between healthy human individuals (dated by TCRdb to 2020 to 2022). At the level of the whole study: Two women and three men aged 18 to 49 years were included in the cohort. Different laboratories and diverse techniques were used to prepare libraries and sequence TCR repertoires, to increase sequencing depth and limit assay-specific biases. Leukapheresis yielded between about 0.9 and 8.9 billion PBMCs per donor. The study deeply sequenced blood TCR repertoires of several healthy adults to estimate repertoire size and the extent of clonotype sharing between individuals.

Donors were healthy HIV-negative adults with no recently reported acute infections or vaccinations. Every donor was a Caucasian adult residing in Nashville, Tennessee, USA. For unsorted samples, approximately 89 million PBMCs were counted, and genomic DNA was extracted using the QIAamp DNA Blood Mini kit. After blood collection by leukapheresis, PBMCs were isolated using Ficoll-Histopaque density gradient centrifugation and then cryopreserved in the vapor phase of liquid nitrogen. Study-level results and caveats: Because the study included a small number of donors, the genetic and exposure-history diversity represented was limited. Sampling was limited to blood, and TCR repertoires in tissue likely differ from TCR repertoires in blood. Pairwise subsampling indicated that sequencing depth was expected to affect the degree of clonotype sharing among donors.

The chain joins TRBV30 to TRBJ1-2, with TRBD1 tentatively as D gene (6 bases match). The source is a woman aged 40 to 50 in good health. Some clones in this sample may be carry-over from other donors' samples. What was sequenced was PBMCs. The CDR3 sequence is CAWTPSETGYCYTF. The DNA reads TGTGCCTGGACCCCCTCTGAGACAGGCTATTGCTACACCTTC.